Below, 11 T cell receptor beta chains from the same sample are listed, as sequenced in a study of blood T cell repertoires in COVID-19. The method was immunoSEQ multiplex PCR; TCRdb's version includes in-frame clones alone and lacks a portion of them. The sample shows around 300,000 clones, about 87% of them seen only once. The material sequenced was PBMCs or T cells enriched from blood (not recorded which). These receptors all come from a man aged 25 to 45 who had recovered from COVID-19.

This chain links TRBV10-3 with TRBJ1-2; D gene unclear. Germline V gene sequence: CDR1 ENHRY, CDR2 SYGVKD. This CDR3 has 13 amino acids. The V and J ends lost 3 bases and 4 bases respectively, with 9 bases between them. CDR3 DNA: TGTGCCATCAGTGATCAGGTTCTCTATGGCTACACCTTC. Its protein is CAISDQVLYGYTF.

V is TRBV5-1 and J is TRBJ2-2; D perhaps matches TRBD1 (5 bases). This CDR3 is built from 16 residues. Per the germline V gene, CDR1 is SGHRS and CDR2 is YFSETQ. The ends were cut back, 2 bases at V and 2 bases at J, with 13 bases in the middle. CDR3 nucleotides: TGCGCCAGCAGCTTTTCAGCAGGGCCTAACACCGGGGAGCTGTTTTTT. Translated, it gives CASSFSAGPNTGELFF.

J is TRBJ2-3 and V is TRBV13; the match to TRBD2 covers 13 bases. The J segment lost 4 bases and the V segment lost 5 bases, leaving 3 bases of the junction unmatched. Germline values: CDR1 PRHDT, CDR2 FYEKMQ (reference sequence). CDR3 length: 15 residues. The CDR3 sequence: CASSLTSGGADTQYF. The CDR3 region has the DNA TGTGCCAGCAGCCTTACTAGCGGGGGGGCAGATACGCAGTATTTT.

The rearrangement uses TRBV18 and TRBJ1-3; D perhaps matches TRBD1 (5 bases). The CDR3 runs to 20 residues. Trimming took 6 bases from V and 0 from J, leaving 27 bases between them. The germline CDR1 and CDR2 sequences are KGHSH and LQKENI. The CDR3 nucleotides read TGTGCCAGCTCCATCTCAGGGCTCCAAGTACTCATACCCTCTGGAAACACCATATATTTT. It translates to CASSISGLQVLIPSGNTIYF.

The gene calls are TRBV18 and TRBJ2-5, with 9 bases that match TRBD2. The CDR3 totals 19 residues. Germline lookup yields CDR1 KGHSH and CDR2 LQKENI. V dropped 3 bases and J dropped 2; count of bases not matched to a gene: 16. The CDR3 here is CASSPNPGLANKKQETQYF. CDR3 DNA: TGTGCCAGCTCACCGAATCCGGGACTAGCCAATAAAAAGCAAGAGACCCAGTACTTC.

The chain couples TRBV9 to TRBJ2-1; TRBD2 aligns across 8 bases. The CDR3 has 14 amino acids. V lost 3 bases, J lost 9 bases, and 8 bases stayed unmatched. Germline CDR1 SGDLS, CDR2 YYNGEE. CDR3 region: CASSAGGLAGEQFF. CDR3 coding DNA: TGTGCCAGCAGCGCCGGAGGACTAGCCGGTGAGCAGTTCTTC.

This CDR3 reads CASSLRDRDYGYTF. CDR3 sequence (DNA): TGTGCCAGCAGCCTCCGGGACAGGGACTATGGCTACACCTTC. V usage is TRBV28 and J usage is TRBJ1-2, with TRBD1 matching 9 bases. This CDR3 has 14 amino acids. Losses at the gene ends were 6 bases for V and 3 bases for J; bases not matched to a gene: 5. CDR1 and CDR2 from the germline V gene are MDHEN and SYDVKM.

The V and J genes are TRBV6-1 and TRBJ1-5; a possible D gene is TRBD1 (5 bases). The germline V gene has CDR1 MNHNS and CDR2 SASEGT. V gave up 1 base and J gave up 6 bases, with 10 bases separating them. CDR3 length equals 14 residues. CDR3 DNA sequence: TGTGCCAGCAGTGAAGACAGGATAAGTCAGCCCCAGCATTTT. Protein: CASSEDRISQPQHF.

The CDR3 spells CASSERGQANYQPQHF. The CDR3 bases are TGCGCCAGCAGTGAGAGGGGACAGGCGAACTATCAGCCCCAGCATTTT. The V and J genes are TRBV10-1 and TRBJ1-5; 8 bases agree with TRBD1. The CDR3 consists of 16 residues. CDR1 is WNHNN and CDR2 is SYGVQD in the germline V gene (reference sequence). V shed 2 bases and J 5 bases; nucleotides not matched to a gene: 8.

The chain carries TRBV7-8 and TRBJ2-5; 12 bases agree with TRBD2. Looked up from germline, CDR1 is SGHVS and CDR2 is FQNEAQ. V shed 5 bases, J shed 7 bases, and the junction held 8 bases outside the gene matches. The CDR3 has 15 amino acids. CDR3: CASSPRLAGDGTQYF. The CDR3 nucleotides are TGTGCCAGCAGCCCAAGACTAGCGGGGGATGGGACCCAGTACTTC.

This sequence joins TRBV7-9 and TRBJ1-4, with 7 bases that match TRBD1. This CDR3 has 14 residues. The germline gives CDR1 SEHNR, CDR2 FQNEAQ (reference sequence). The junction had 6 bases not matched to a gene; V was cut back by 5 bases and J by 6 bases. CDR3 sequence: CASSADRVDEKLFF. DNA of the CDR3: TGTGCCAGCAGCGCCGACAGGGTGGATGAAAAACTGTTTTTT.